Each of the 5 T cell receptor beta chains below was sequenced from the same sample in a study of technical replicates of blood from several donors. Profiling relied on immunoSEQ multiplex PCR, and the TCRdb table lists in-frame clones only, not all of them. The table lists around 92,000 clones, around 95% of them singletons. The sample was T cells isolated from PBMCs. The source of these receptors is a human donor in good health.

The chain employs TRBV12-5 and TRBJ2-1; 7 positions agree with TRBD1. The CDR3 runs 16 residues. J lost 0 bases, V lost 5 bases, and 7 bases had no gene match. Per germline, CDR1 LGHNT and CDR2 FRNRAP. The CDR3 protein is CASGAKQGSSYNEQFF. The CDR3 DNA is TGTGCTAGTGGTGCAAAACAGGGGAGCTCCTACAATGAGCAGTTCTTC.

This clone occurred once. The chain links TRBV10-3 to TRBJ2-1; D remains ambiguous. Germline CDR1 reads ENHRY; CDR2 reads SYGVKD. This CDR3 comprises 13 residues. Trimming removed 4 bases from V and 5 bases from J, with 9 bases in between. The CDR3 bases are TGTGCCATCAGTGCCCTAGAAGACAATGAGCAGTTCTTC. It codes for CAISALEDNEQFF.

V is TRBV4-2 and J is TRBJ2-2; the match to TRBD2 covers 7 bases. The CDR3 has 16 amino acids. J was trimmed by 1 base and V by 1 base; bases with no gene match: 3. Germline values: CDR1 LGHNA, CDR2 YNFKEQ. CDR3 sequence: CASSQGLAENTGELFF. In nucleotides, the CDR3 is TGTGCCAGCAGCCAAGGACTAGCAGAGAACACCGGGGAGCTGTTTTTT.

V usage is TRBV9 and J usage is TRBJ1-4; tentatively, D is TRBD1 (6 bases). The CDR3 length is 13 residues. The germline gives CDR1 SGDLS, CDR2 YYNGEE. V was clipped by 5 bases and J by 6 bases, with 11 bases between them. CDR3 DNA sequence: TGTGCCAGCAGTGCGGGGGCGGATGAAAAACTGTTTTTT. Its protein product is CASSAGADEKLFF. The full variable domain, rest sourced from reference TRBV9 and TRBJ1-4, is DSGVTQTPKHLITATGQRVTLRCSPRSGDLSVYWYQQSLDQGLQFLIQYYNGEERAKGNILERFSAQQFPDLHSELNLSSLELGDSALYFCASSAGADEKLFFGSGTQLSVL.

This CDR3 is CASSLGGKSEAFF. As DNA, the CDR3 is TGTGCCAGCTCTCTAGGGGGAAAGTCTGAAGCTTTCTTT. The chain combines TRBV9 with TRBJ1-1; possibly TRBD1 for D (6 bases). V shed 7 bases and J shed 6 bases, with 16 bases lying between them. The length of the CDR3 is 13 residues. Germline V gives CDR1 SGDLS, CDR2 YYNGEE.